The next 3 T cell receptor beta chains were all read from a single sample in a study of Graves' ophthalmopathy and Graves' hyperthyroidism. The authors amplified TCR beta CDR3 regions, and they did so from RNA transcripts for repertoire sequencing. A first-round RT-PCR used HTBI primers, followed by a second-round multiplex PCR. TCRdb itself ran the multiplex PCR reads through MiXCR, one entry per CDR3 protein. The sample carries around 1,200,000 distinct CDR3 sequences, approximately 35% recorded once. Sequences were obtained from peripheral blood or thyroid tissue (not recorded which). The source of these receptors is an adult man with Graves' hyperthyroidism.

The chain carries TRBV7-9 and TRBJ2-2, with unresolved D. V was trimmed by 4 bases and J by 5 bases, leaving 11 bases between them. Germline-derived CDR1 and CDR2 are SEHNR and FQNEAQ (reference sequence). The CDR3 has 14 residues. The CDR3 reads CASSSLLGTGELFF. The CDR3 DNA is TGTGCCAGCAGCTCCCTCTTGGGGACCGGGGAGCTGTTTTTT.

The chain carries TRBV20-1 and TRBJ2-7, with 7 bases lining up with TRBD2. V lost 6 bases and J lost 3; bases outside the gene matches: 8. CDR1 and CDR2 (germline): DFQATT, SNEGSKA (reference sequence). The CDR3 has 13 residues. The CDR3: CSAAGTNFYEQYF. CDR3 nucleotides: TGCAGTGCCGCCGGGACTAACTTCTACGAGCAGTACTTC.

This sequence joins TRBV7-2 and TRBJ1-4; the match to TRBD1 covers 8 bases. Germline V CDR1 and CDR2: SGHTA, FQGNSA. Trimming cost V 5 bases and J 7 bases; bases outside gene matches: 9. This CDR3 spans 15 amino acids. This CDR3 is CASSPGQGSAEKLFF. The CDR3 DNA reads TGTGCCAGCAGCCCTGGACAGGGCTCGGCTGAAAAACTGTTTTTT.